The rows below give T cell receptor beta chains drawn from one sample of a study of T-cell reconstitution after alpha-beta-depleted transplantation in children. MiXCR, run by TCRdb on the PCR reads, gives a single entry per CDR3 protein. The repertoire includes hundreds of thousands of distinct CDR3 sequences, around 13% of them detected once, and 0.79% sits in the top ten. The sample here was PBMCs, taken before TCRalphabeta/CD19-depleted stem cell transplant. The source is a girl aged 2 to 9 with congenital amegakaryocytic thrombocytopenia, due to receive a stem cell transplant. CDR3s include the opening cysteine and the closing phenylalanine or tryptophan. A D gene is named only where the DNA matches it firmly. Not all rows give a size; the values are once, few, many and, for expanded clones, a class.

V	D	size	J	DNA	CDR3
TRBV4-1	-	many	TRBJ1-2	TGCGCCAGCAGCCAGTATTCTACCGGGCCGAACTATGGCTACACCTTC	CASSQYSTGPNYGYTF
TRBV5-1	TRBD2	-	TRBJ2-3	TGCGCCAGCAGCTTGGAGACTAGCGGGAAACAACAGTCAGCAGATACGCAGTATTTT	CASSLETSGKQQSADTQYF
TRBV12-3/TRBV12-4	TRBD2	-	TRBJ2-3	TGTGCCAGCAGGACCGGGACTAGCGGGAGCATCGGCACAGATACGCAGTATTTT	CASRTGTSGSIGTDTQYF
TRBV20-1	TRBD2	-	TRBJ2-1	TGCAGTGCTAAGGGACTAGCGGGTAACAATGAGCAGTTCTTC	CSAKGLAGNNEQFF
TRBV30	-	few	TRBJ2-1	TGTGCCTGGGGACGTGGGGGGCGAGGGGATGAGCAGTTCTTC	CAWGRGGRGDEQFF
TRBV5-1	-	many	TRBJ1-2	TGCGCCAGCAGCCCGACAGCCTATGGCTACACCTTC	CASSPTAYGYTF
TRBV20-1	-	-	TRBJ2-5	TGCAGTGCTAGAGATGTTTCCGAGCCCCGGCGGGGAGAGACCCAGTACTTC	CSARDVSEPRRGETQYF
TRBV7-9	TRBD1	few	TRBJ2-3	TGTGCCAGCAGCTTAGCTGGGACAGGGGTGTGGAATACGCAGTATTTT	CASSLAGTGVWNTQYF
TRBV5-1	-	few	TRBJ2-4	TGCGCCAGCAGCTCGGGGACTTCCAAAAACATTCAGTACTTC	CASSSGTSKNIQYF
TRBV2	TRBD1	-	TRBJ2-7	TGTGCCAGCAGTGAAGAGGGAGGACAGGGCGACGAGCAGTACTTC	CASSEEGGQGDEQYF
TRBV18	-	many	TRBJ1-5	TGTGCCAGCTCACAATCCACTAATCAGCCCCAGCATTTT	CASSQSTNQPQHF
TRBV6-5	-	many	TRBJ2-7	TGTGCCAGCAGTCCCGGAGACTCCTACGAGCAGTACTTC	CASSPGDSYEQYF
TRBV2	-	-	TRBJ2-3	TGTGCCAGCTCGGGGCGAGGTTGGGAAGATACGCAGTATTTT	CASSGRGWEDTQYF
TRBV7-6	TRBD2	few	TRBJ2-3	TGTGCCAGCAGCTTAAAGCTAGCGGGGAGCACAGATACGCAGTATTTT	CASSLKLAGSTDTQYF
TRBV7-8	-	few	TRBJ2-5	TGTGCCAGCAGCTTAAGGCAGTCGGGGTCAGAGGAGACCCAGTACTTC	CASSLRQSGSEETQYF
TRBV12-3/TRBV12-4	TRBD1	few	TRBJ1-1	TGTGCCAGCACGCCGGGGGGACAGGCTGAAGCTTTCTTT	CASTPGGQAEAFF
TRBV5-1	-	many	TRBJ1-2	TGCGCCAGCAACTTATATCCCTCCTCTAACTATGGCTACACCTTC	CASNLYPSSNYGYTF
TRBV3-1	TRBD2	few	TRBJ2-7	TGTGCCAGCAGCCAAGACGCGCGGGAGAGCCACGAGCAGTACTTC	CASSQDARESHEQYF
TRBV20-1	TRBD2	many	TRBJ2-2	TGCAGTGCTAGCCGTAGCGGGAGGGGGGAGCTGTTTTTT	CSASRSGRGELFF
TRBV20-1	-	-	TRBJ1-4	TGCAGTGCTATGTGGACAACTAATGAAAAACTGTTTTTT	CSAMWTTNEKLFF
TRBV11-2	-	few	TRBJ2-1	TGTGCCAGCAGCTTAACTGGTCGGTCGACCAGCTCCTACAATGAGCAGTTCTTC	CASSLTGRSTSSYNEQFF
TRBV12-3/TRBV12-4	-	few	TRBJ2-6	TGTGCCAGCAGTTCCGGGACACGTGGGGCCAACGTCCTGACTTTC	CASSSGTRGANVLTF
TRBV20-1	-	many	TRBJ2-7	TGCAGTGCTTCCCCAGGGGTATCCTACGAGCAGTACTTC	CSASPGVSYEQYF
TRBV20-1	-	few	TRBJ1-2	TGCAGTGCTCGAGACATCCCGGTTTATGGCTACACCTTC	CSARDIPVYGYTF
TRBV5-1	-	-	TRBJ1-4	TGCGCCAGCAGCCTCGGACTGGATGAAAAACTGTTTTTT	CASSLGLDEKLFF
TRBV10-3	-	once	TRBJ2-5	TGTGCCATCAGTGGGGGAGTTCAAGAGACCCAGTACTTC	CAISGGVQETQYF
TRBV7-9	-	few	TRBJ2-3	TGTGCCAGCAGCTTAGTGGCGGACACAGATACGCAGTATTTT	CASSLVADTDTQYF
TRBV12-3/TRBV12-4	TRBD2	few	TRBJ2-1	TGTGCCAGCAGACTAGCGGGAGGGCCCTCCCATGAGCAGTTCTTC	CASRLAGGPSHEQFF
TRBV27	-	-	TRBJ2-4	TGTGCCAGCGGGAAGCGGCAGAGCAAAAACATTCAGTACTTC	CASGKRQSKNIQYF
TRBV12-3/TRBV12-4	-	few	TRBJ2-2	TGTGCCAGCAGTTCGCTAAAGATACAGGGAACCGGGGAGCTGTTTTTT	CASSSLKIQGTGELFF
TRBV10-3	-	many	TRBJ2-7	TGTGCCATCAGTGAGCCGCCCACAGGGTCGACTAGTCTAAGCTCCTACGAGCAGTACTTC	CAISEPPTGSTSLSSYEQYF
TRBV2	-	many	TRBJ1-6	TGTGCCAGCACCGCGGCCACGTCACCCCTCCACTTT	CASTAATSPLHF
TRBV3-1	-	-	TRBJ2-1	TGTGCCAGCAGCCAAGGCGGCAGGGGATCTTGGAATGAGCAGTTCTTC	CASSQGGRGSWNEQFF
TRBV28	TRBD2	few	TRBJ2-7	TGTGCCAGCACTCTAGCGGGAGGCTTCTACGAGCAGTACTTC	CASTLAGGFYEQYF
TRBV29-1	-	many	TRBJ2-5	TGCAGCGTTGTTAGGTATGCCGGGGCAACACCAGAGACCCAGTACTTC	CSVVRYAGATPETQYF
TRBV5-1	TRBD2	many	TRBJ2-1	TGCGCCAGCAGCGCAGGGACTAGCAGCGATGAGCAGTTCTTC	CASSAGTSSDEQFF
TRBV6-5	-	-	TRBJ2-1	TGTGCCAGCAGTCACTTGGCGGGAACCAATGAGCAGTTCTTC	CASSHLAGTNEQFF
TRBV9	TRBD2	-	TRBJ2-1	TGTGCCAGCAGCGTTAAAGGGCGGGAGGGTGCCTCCTACAATGAGCAGTTCTTC	CASSVKGREGASYNEQFF
TRBV7-9	TRBD1	few	TRBJ2-1	TGTGCCAGCAGCTTAGACAGGGGGGTTTCAAATGAGCAGTTCTTC	CASSLDRGVSNEQFF
TRBV28	TRBD2	-	TRBJ2-7	TGTGCCAGCAGTTTCGTGTGGGGCGGGAGGCCCCCTTACGAGCAGTACTTC	CASSFVWGGRPPYEQYF
TRBV29-1	TRBD2	many	TRBJ2-1	TGCAGCGTTGAATTGGGAGGGTACAATGAGCAGTTCTTC	CSVELGGYNEQFF
TRBV5-1	-	many	TRBJ2-1	TGCGCCAGCAGCTGGGGCGCGGCAGGCCTCTACAATGAGCAGTTCTTC	CASSWGAAGLYNEQFF
TRBV7-9	TRBD1	few	TRBJ2-1	TGTGCCAGCAGCTTAGTGACAGGGGGCCTCTACAATGAGCAGTTCTTC	CASSLVTGGLYNEQFF
TRBV7-9	TRBD2	few	TRBJ2-7	TGTGCCAGCAGCTCGCCGACTAGCGGGTCGACCTACGAGCAGTACTTC	CASSSPTSGSTYEQYF
TRBV7-6	-	many	TRBJ2-2	TGTGCCAGCAGCGGTCAGGTTACCGGGGAGCTGTTTTTT	CASSGQVTGELFF
TRBV19	TRBD2	few	TRBJ2-1	TGTGCCAGTACCCCGACTAGCGGGAGGGGCTCGCCCTACAATGAGCAGTTCTTC	CASTPTSGRGSPYNEQFF
TRBV7-8	TRBD1	few	TRBJ2-7	TGTGCCAGCAGCAACTTACAGGGGTACAACGAGCAGTACTTC	CASSNLQGYNEQYF
TRBV10-3	-	many	TRBJ2-7	TGTGCCATCAGTGAGCCGAGGGTGTCTTTAGACAGCTCAAGTTTCTACGAGCAGTACTTC	CAISEPRVSLDSSSFYEQYF
TRBV5-1	-	few	TRBJ2-5	TGCGCCAGCAGCTTGGCCGTGGCCCAAGAGACCCAGTACTTC	CASSLAVAQETQYF
TRBV7-8	-	many	TRBJ2-1	TGTGCCAGCAGCCAAACGCGATCCTATCGCAATGAGCAGTTCTTC	CASSQTRSYRNEQFF